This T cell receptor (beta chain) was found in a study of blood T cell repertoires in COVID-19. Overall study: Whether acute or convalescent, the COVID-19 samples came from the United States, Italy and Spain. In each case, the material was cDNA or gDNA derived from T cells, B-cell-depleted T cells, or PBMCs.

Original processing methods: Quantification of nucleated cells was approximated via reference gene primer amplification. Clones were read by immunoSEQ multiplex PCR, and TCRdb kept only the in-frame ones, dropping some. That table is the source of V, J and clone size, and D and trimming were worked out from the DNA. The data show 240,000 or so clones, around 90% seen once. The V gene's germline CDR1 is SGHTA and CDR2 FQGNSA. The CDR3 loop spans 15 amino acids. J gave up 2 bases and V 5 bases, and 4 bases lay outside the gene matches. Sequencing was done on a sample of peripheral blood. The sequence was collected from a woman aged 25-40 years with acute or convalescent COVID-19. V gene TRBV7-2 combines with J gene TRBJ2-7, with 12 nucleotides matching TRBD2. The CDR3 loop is CASSARTSGTYEQYF. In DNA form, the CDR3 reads TGTGCCAGCAGCGCACGGACTAGCGGGACCTACGAGCAGTACTTC.